This TCR beta chain is from a study of CD8+CD57+ T cells in acquired aplastic anemia. About the study: DNA recovered from sorted CD4+ and CD8+ cells had a mean of about 3 ug.

As to this clonotype: Antigen specificity is unknown.

Trimming removed 5 bases from V and 0 bases from J, with 12 bases in between. The CDR3 contains 15 residues. Germline-derived CDR1 and CDR2 are SGHTA and FQGNSA. Whoever was chosen for sequencing had shown CD8+CD57+ cell expansion by flow cytometry. Patients had undergone no therapy by the time their blood was sampled. Study observations and caveats: The number of CD8+ CDR3 sequences shared by patients and controls was around 30.

The template used for profiling TCR beta VDJ and CDR3 was genomic DNA. Via MiXCR, TCRdb re-called the reads, giving one row per CDR3 protein. The table has about 180,000 distinct CDR3 sequences, 50% to 65% seen once. The sequenced sample was sorted CD4+, CD8+, or CD8+CD57+ T cells (not recorded which) from PBMCs. This sequence originates from a human donor with aplastic anemia. V and J are TRBV7-2 and TRBJ2-3; weak D call: TRBD1 (5 bases). The CDR3 sequence is CASSLYRSSTDTQYF. The CDR3 DNA follows: TGTGCCAGCAGCCTCTACAGGAGTAGCACAGATACGCAGTATTTT.